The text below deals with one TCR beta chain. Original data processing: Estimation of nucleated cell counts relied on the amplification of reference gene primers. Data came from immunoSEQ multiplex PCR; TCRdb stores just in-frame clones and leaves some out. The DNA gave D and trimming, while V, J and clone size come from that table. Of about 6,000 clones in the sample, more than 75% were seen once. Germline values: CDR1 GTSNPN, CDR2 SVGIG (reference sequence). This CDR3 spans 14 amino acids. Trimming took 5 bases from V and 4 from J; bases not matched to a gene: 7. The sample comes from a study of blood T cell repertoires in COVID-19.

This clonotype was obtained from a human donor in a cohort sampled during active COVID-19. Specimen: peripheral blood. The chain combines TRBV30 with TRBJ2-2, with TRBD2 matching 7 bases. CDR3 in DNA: TGTGCCTGGTGGAGCGGGATGGGCACCGGGGAGCTGTTTTTT. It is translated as CAWWSGMGTGELFF.